One sample yielded the 30 T cell receptor beta chains listed below, sequenced in a study of T cells in Graves' hyperthyroidism and ophthalmopathy. The investigators amplified TCR beta CDR3 regions from RNA transcripts. When the TCR CDR3 underwent first-round RT-PCR, the HTBI primer set was used. Via MiXCR, TCRdb re-called the multiplex PCR reads, giving one row per CDR3 protein. This table holds over 400,000 distinct CDR3 sequences, roughly 22% found once. Material for sequencing was blood. The receptors come from an older woman with Graves' ophthalmopathy.

This clonotype appeared a few times. This sequence joins TRBV12-3 or TRBV12-4 and TRBJ2-1; 9 bases align to TRBD2. The CDR3 spans 11 residues. V lost 4 bases and J lost 13; bases outside the gene matches: 2. CDR3 protein: CASSSGTSQFF. CDR3 bases: TGTGCCAGCAGTTCAGGGACTAGCCAGTTCTTC.

This clonotype was seen a handful of times. This rearrangement joins TRBV5-1 to TRBJ1-2, with D maybe TRBD1 (5 bases). V dropped 3 bases and J dropped 3 bases, with 21 bases sitting between them. Germline assignment: CDR1 SGHRS and CDR2 YFSETQ. This CDR3 is 17 amino acids long. The CDR3 protein is CASSSRTSRSGYYGYTF. As DNA, the CDR3 is TGCGCCAGCAGCTCCAGGACATCAAGATCAGGGTACTATGGCTACACCTTC. The variable domain in full, completed from reference TRBV5-1 and TRBJ1-2, reads KAGVTQTPRYLIKTRGQQVTLSCSPISGHRSVSWYQQTPGQGLQFLFEYFSETQRNKGNFPGRFSGRQFSNSRSEMNVSTLELGDSALYLCASSSRTSRSGYYGYTFGSGTRLTVV.

This clonotype was seen a few times. The chain links TRBV28 to TRBJ1-3; D is undetermined. The CDR3 length is 15 residues. Trimming pared 2 bases from V and 0 bases from J, leaving 8 bases between. CDR1 MDHEN and CDR2 SYDVKM come from the germline V gene. This CDR3 reads CASSLPQSSGNTIYF. In DNA form, the CDR3 reads TGTGCCAGCAGTTTACCCCAAAGCTCTGGAAACACCATATATTTT.

This chain's CDR3 is CASSSTGFSTDTQYF. CDR3 sequence (DNA): TGTGCCAGCAGTTCTACGGGTTTTTCCACAGATACGCAGTATTTT. The chain is built from TRBV27 and TRBJ2-3; D call uncertain. Germline CDR1 reads MNHEY; CDR2 reads SMNVEV (reference sequence). This CDR3 contains 15 residues. V lost 4 bases and J lost 2, with 13 bases in between.

In its sample, this clonotype was seen many times. The rearrangement uses TRBV2 and TRBJ1-5; D unresolved. Trimming removed 4 bases from V and 5 bases from J, with 9 bases in between. CDR1 and CDR2 from the germline V gene are SNHLY and FYNNEI. This CDR3 spans 13 amino acids. This CDR3 reads CASSVEADQPQHF. The CDR3 DNA sequence: TGTGCCAGCAGTGTTGAGGCGGATCAGCCCCAGCATTTT.

The rearrangement links TRBV11-2 to TRBJ1-1; TRBD1 aligns across 8 bases. After removal of 5 bases from V and 8 bases from J, the junction contained 10 bases not matched to a gene. The CDR3 length is 14 residues. The germline V gene encodes CDR1 SGHAT and CDR2 FQNNGV. CDR3 DNA: TGTGCCAGCAGCCCGGGGACAGGCCGCCTGGAAGCTTTCTTT. Residues: CASSPGTGRLEAFF.

This clonotype was seen a handful of times. CDR3: CASSHRTKQGGNTEAFF. DNA of the CDR3: TGTGCCAGCAGCCATCGTACGAAACAGGGGGGGAACACTGAAGCTTTCTTT. This chain uses TRBV7-2 with TRBJ1-1; 8 bases are shared with TRBD1. CDR1 and CDR2 (germline): SGHTA, FQGNSA. V shed 5 bases, J shed 1 base, and the junction held 12 bases outside the gene matches. This CDR3 is built from 17 residues. Full variable domain (outside the CDR3, taken from reference TRBV7-2 and TRBJ1-1): GAGVSQSPSNKVTEKGKDVELRCDPISGHTALYWYRQSLGQGLEFLIYFQGNSAPDKSGLPSDRFSAERTGGSVSTLTIQRTQQEDSAVYLCASSHRTKQGGNTEAFFGQGTRLTVV.

J is TRBJ2-7 and V is TRBV7-8; 8 bases agree with TRBD2. There are 14 residues in the CDR3. V dropped 5 bases and J dropped 7; count of bases not matched to a gene: 10. Germline-derived CDR1 and CDR2 are SGHVS and FQNEAQ. CDR3 in amino acids: CASSPWEREREQYF. The DNA for the CDR3 is TGTGCCAGCAGCCCCTGGGAGCGGGAGAGAGAGCAGTACTTC.

This sequence joins TRBV5-1 and TRBJ2-5; maybe TRBD1 (5 bases). Germline V gene sequence: CDR1 SGHRS, CDR2 YFSETQ. Between the trimmed V and J ends, which lost 2 bases and 0 bases, there was a span of 8 bases. CDR3 size: 14 residues. The CDR3 bases are TGCGCCAGCAGCTTATCAGGGAACCAAGAGACCCAGTACTTC. It encodes CASSLSGNQETQYF.

This clonotype was counted a few times. This sequence joins TRBV19 and TRBJ1-1, with D uncertain. CDR3 length: 14 residues. Trimming shortened V by 7 bases and J by 9 bases, and 21 bases separated the two germline ends. CDR1 is LNHDA and CDR2 is SQIVND in the germline V gene (reference sequence). The CDR3, as DNA: TGTGCCAGTACCCGCCACCTCAGAGATTTCAAAGCTTTCTTT. This sequence encodes CASTRHLRDFKAFF.

The chain uses TRBV27 and TRBJ2-1, with a possible D match to TRBD1 (5 bases). V lost 1 base and J lost 3, with 10 bases in between. The CDR3 is 15 residues long. Germline V lookup: CDR1 MNHEY, CDR2 SMNVEV (reference sequence). The CDR3 sequence: CASSLYPTDYNEQFF. The CDR3 DNA reads TGTGCCAGCAGTTTATACCCGACAGACTACAATGAGCAGTTCTTC.

This clonotype was counted a few times. The chain uses TRBV29-1 and TRBJ2-3; 7 bases are shared with TRBD2. J lost 3 bases, V lost 4 bases, and 4 bases had no gene match. The length of the CDR3 is 13 residues. The germline V gene encodes CDR1 SQVTM and CDR2 ANQGSEA. The CDR3, as DNA: TGCAGCGTTGGTGGGAGGGGTACAGATACGCAGTATTTT. It is translated as CSVGGRGTDTQYF.

The chain links TRBV7-9 to TRBJ2-7, with 8 nucleotides matching TRBD2. This CDR3 region has 15 residues. Germline CDR1 SEHNR, CDR2 FQNEAQ (reference sequence). V shed 2 bases and J 6 bases; nucleotides not matched to a gene: 9. The CDR3 loop reads CASSLSRGGDSEQYF. CDR3 coding DNA: TGTGCCAGCAGCTTAAGCCGGGGGGGGGACTCCGAGCAGTACTTC.

This sequence joins TRBV7-9 and TRBJ2-7; tentative D call: TRBD2 (6 bases). Per the germline V gene, CDR1 is SEHNR and CDR2 is FQNEAQ (reference sequence). This CDR3 region has 16 residues. V was trimmed by 5 bases and J by 4 bases, leaving 21 bases between them. Written as DNA, the CDR3 is TGTGCCAGCAGCCCCACAAAGGGGCGGGAAAGATACGAGCAGTACTTC. Its protein product is CASSPTKGRERYEQYF.

This clonotype was seen many times. The V gene is TRBV2, the J gene TRBJ2-7; a weak D match, TRBD2 (6 bases). CDR3 length equals 12 residues. The V end lost 7 bases, the J end lost 6 bases, and 13 bases lay between the germline ends. Germline-derived CDR1 and CDR2 are SNHLY and FYNNEI. The CDR3 nucleotides read TGTGCCAGCACCACCGGACTAAGCGAGCAGTACTTC. Translated: CASTTGLSEQYF.

A few counts support this clonotype. The chain has TRBV5-1 and TRBJ1-1; 10 bases fit TRBD1. V dropped 4 bases and J dropped 2; count of bases not matched to a gene: 8. The CDR3 contains 16 residues. CDR1 SGHRS and CDR2 YFSETQ come from the germline V gene. CDR3 bases: TGCGCCAGCAGCCCCGGGACAGGGGACTCTAACACTGAAGCTTTCTTT. Its translation: CASSPGTGDSNTEAFF.

This clonotype was detected only a few times. The chain employs TRBV7-8 and TRBJ2-7, with TRBD2 as a possible D gene (7 bases). V was clipped by 7 bases and J by 5 bases, with 15 bases between them. The CDR3 extends over 13 amino acids. Looked up from germline, CDR1 is SGHVS and CDR2 is FQNEAQ. The CDR3 DNA is TGTGCCAGCATGAGGGGGGGGGGCGACGAGCAGTACTTC. Protein sequence: CASMRGGGDEQYF.

This clonotype was found once. A read error is possible here, since a much larger clone lies one base away. V is TRBV6-5 and J is TRBJ2-7; a possible D gene is TRBD1 (5 bases). The CDR3 extends over 13 amino acids. CDR1 is MNHEY, CDR2 SVGAGI, per germline. CDR3 protein: CASSYGQAYEQCF. CDR3 nucleotide sequence: TGTGCCAGCAGCTATGGACAAGCCTACGAGCAGTGCTTC.

The sample holds a few counts of this clonotype. This sequence joins TRBV6-1 and TRBJ2-1, with D possibly TRBD2 on 6 matching bases. V gave up 7 bases and J gave up 14 bases, with 15 bases separating them. Germline assignment: CDR1 MNHNS and CDR2 SASEGT. This CDR3 is built from 11 residues. The CDR3 loop reads CASTTGGKEFF. Here the CDR3 DNA reads TGTGCCAGCACCACGGGCGGGAAGGAGTTCTTC.

The J gene is TRBJ1-5, the V gene TRBV2; the D gene is possibly TRBD1 (5 bases). CDR1 and CDR2 from the germline V gene are SNHLY and FYNNEI. Trimming left V 4 bases short and J 4 bases short, with 14 bases between. The CDR3 extends over 15 amino acids. CDR3: CASSGQILGNQPQHF. In nucleotides, the CDR3 is TGTGCCAGCAGTGGACAGATTTTGGGTAATCAGCCCCAGCATTTT.

The table lists this clonotype with a few counts. A much larger clone sits a single nucleotide away, making a read error possible. This chain connects TRBV7-2 to TRBJ2-3; D is possibly TRBD1 (5 bases). V shed 1 base and J shed 0 bases, with 8 bases lying between them. CDR3 length equals 15 residues. The germline V gene encodes CDR1 SGHTA and CDR2 FQGNSA. The DNA of the CDR3 is TGTACCAGCAGCTTAGGCCCAGGGAGCACAGATACGCAGTATTTT. Translating gives CTSSLGPGSTDTQYF.

This clonotype was recorded a few times. A junction end diverges from the germline sequence, so it may reflect a read error. V gene TRBV6-1 combines with J gene TRBJ1-2; D gene uncertain. The germline gives CDR1 MNHNS, CDR2 SASEGT. The CDR3 contains 12 residues. This CDR3 is CASRGANYGYIF. The CDR3 DNA reads TGTGCCAGCAGGGGAGCTAACTATGGCTACATCTTC.

This clonotype was observed at least ten times. V usage is TRBV3-1 and J usage is TRBJ2-3; D gene uncertain. Looked up from germline, CDR1 is LGHDT and CDR2 is YNNKEL (reference sequence). Trimming removed 1 base at V and 3 bases at J, with 5 bases between. The CDR3 sequence is 13 residues long. The CDR3 reads CASSQVSTDTQYF. CDR3 in DNA: TGTGCCAGCAGCCAAGTATCAACAGATACGCAGTATTTT.

The table lists this clonotype with a few counts. The chain uses TRBV15 and TRBJ1-2, with 9 bases identical to TRBD1. This CDR3 has 18 amino acids. V dropped 0 bases and J dropped 2; count of bases not matched to a gene: 10. Germline V gene lookup returns CDR1 LNHNV and CDR2 YYDKDF (reference sequence). The DNA for the CDR3 is TGTGCCACCAGCAGAGATCTGGGACAGGGACCGACCAACTATGGCTACACCTTC. This codes for CATSRDLGQGPTNYGYTF. Using reference TRBV15 and TRBJ1-2 for the parts outside the CDR3, the full variable domain is DAMVIQNPRYQVTQFGKPVTLSCSQTLNHNVMYWYQQKSSQAPKLLFHYYDKDFNNEADTPDNFQSRRPNTSFCFLDIRSPGLGDTAMYLCATSRDLGQGPTNYGYTFGSGTRLTVV.

This clonotype has at least ten counts. The V and J genes are TRBV2 and TRBJ2-1, with 7 bases fitting TRBD2. Germline CDR1 reads SNHLY; CDR2 reads FYNNEI. The CDR3 consists of 10 residues. V trimming: 8 bases; J trimming: 15 bases; junction bases outside the gene matches: 7. The CDR3 region has the DNA TGTGCCAGCGCTACTAGCGTCCCGTTCTTC. Translated: CASATSVPFF.

This clonotype was seen a handful of times. CDR3 sequence (DNA): TGTGCCAGCAGCTTACAGGTTGACAATGAGCAGTTCTTC. The encoded protein is CASSLQVDNEQFF. The chain links TRBV7-3 to TRBJ2-1; no reliable D call. This CDR3 has 13 residues. Germline CDR1 SGHTA, CDR2 FQGTGA. V was pared by 2 bases and J by 5 bases, with 7 bases between.

The V gene is TRBV5-5, the J gene TRBJ2-5; D perhaps matches TRBD2 (6 bases). CDR1 is SGHKS and CDR2 is YYEKEE in the germline V gene (reference sequence). This CDR3 comprises 16 residues. V was shortened by 7 bases and J by 5 bases, with 24 bases between the two germline ends. CDR3 coding DNA: TGTGCCAGCTATCCGACCGAAACGGGAGTTCGGGAGACCCAGTACTTC. This gives the protein CASYPTETGVRETQYF.

This chain joins TRBV2 and TRBJ2-1; 13 bases are a match to TRBD2. The CDR3 has 17 amino acids. CDR1 and CDR2 from the germline V gene are SNHLY and FYNNEI. The junction had 11 bases not matched to a gene; V was cut back by 6 bases and J by 6 bases. In DNA form, the CDR3 reads TGTGCCAGCAGCTCGGGACTAGCGGGACTCACTTCCAATGAGCAGTTCTTC. Amino acids: CASSSGLAGLTSNEQFF.

V gene TRBV20-1 combines with J gene TRBJ2-5, with TRBD2 matching over 12 bases. CDR1 and CDR2 (germline): DFQATT, SNEGSKA (reference sequence). J gave up 13 bases and V 5 bases, and 17 bases lay outside the gene matches. The CDR3 consists of 15 residues. As DNA, the CDR3 is TGCAGTGCTCACCGTACGGGGGCGCGACTAGCGGGAGTGTACTTC. Translating gives CSAHRTGARLAGVYF.

This clonotype was found many times. The V and J genes are TRBV28 and TRBJ2-1; D is perhaps TRBD1 (6 bases). Germline V gives CDR1 MDHEN, CDR2 SYDVKM. The V end was cut by 5 bases, the J end by 3 bases, with 14 bases between. CDR3 size: 15 residues. CDR3 DNA sequence: TGTGCCAGCAGTACGACAGGAAAGGGCTACAATGAGCAGTTCTTC. This gives the protein CASSTTGKGYNEQFF.